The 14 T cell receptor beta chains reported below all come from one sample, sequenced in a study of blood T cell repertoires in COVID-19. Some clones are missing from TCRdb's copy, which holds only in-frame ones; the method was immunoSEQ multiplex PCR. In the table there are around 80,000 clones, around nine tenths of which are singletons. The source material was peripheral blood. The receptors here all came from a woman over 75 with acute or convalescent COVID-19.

The CDR3 here is CASSQTQGKGSPLHF. For the CDR3, the DNA is TGTGCCAGCAGCCAAACACAGGGGAAAGGCTCACCCCTCCACTTT. The genes are TRBV5-4 and TRBJ1-6; 7 bases are shared with TRBD1. The J segment lost 10 bases and the V segment lost 4 bases, leaving 11 bases of the junction unmatched. CDR1 and CDR2 from the germline V gene are SGHNT and YYREEE (reference sequence). The CDR3 extends over 15 amino acids.

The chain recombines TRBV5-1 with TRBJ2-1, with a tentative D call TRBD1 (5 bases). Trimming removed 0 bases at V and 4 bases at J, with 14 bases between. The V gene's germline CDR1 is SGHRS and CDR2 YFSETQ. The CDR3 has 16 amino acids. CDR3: CASSLAGLRGYNEQFF. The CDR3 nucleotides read TGCGCCAGCAGCTTGGCCGGGCTAAGGGGTTACAATGAGCAGTTCTTC.

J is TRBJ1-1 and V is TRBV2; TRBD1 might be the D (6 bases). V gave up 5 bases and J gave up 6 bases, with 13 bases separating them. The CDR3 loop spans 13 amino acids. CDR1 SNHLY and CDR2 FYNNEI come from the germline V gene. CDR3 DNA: TGTGCCAGCAGTAATACAGGGACGGCTGAAGCTTTCTTT. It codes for CASSNTGTAEAFF.

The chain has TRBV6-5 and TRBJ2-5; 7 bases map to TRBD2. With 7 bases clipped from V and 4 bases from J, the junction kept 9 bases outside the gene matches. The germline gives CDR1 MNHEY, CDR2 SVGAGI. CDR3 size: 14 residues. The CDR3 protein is CASTPWSGVETQYF. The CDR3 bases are TGTGCCAGCACACCTTGGAGCGGGGTAGAGACCCAGTACTTC.

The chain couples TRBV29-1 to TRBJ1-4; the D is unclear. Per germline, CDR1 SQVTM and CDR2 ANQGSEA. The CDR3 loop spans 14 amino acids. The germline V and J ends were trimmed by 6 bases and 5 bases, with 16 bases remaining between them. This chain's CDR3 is CSVEVGRTNEKLFF. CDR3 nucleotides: TGCAGCGTGGAGGTGGGGAGGACGAATGAAAAACTGTTTTTT.

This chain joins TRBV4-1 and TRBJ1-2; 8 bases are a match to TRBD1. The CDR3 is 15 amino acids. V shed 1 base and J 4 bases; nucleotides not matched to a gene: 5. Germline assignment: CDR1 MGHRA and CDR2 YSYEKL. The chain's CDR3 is CASSQGGQETYGYTF. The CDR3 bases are TGCGCCAGCAGCCAAGGGGGACAGGAGACCTATGGCTACACCTTC.

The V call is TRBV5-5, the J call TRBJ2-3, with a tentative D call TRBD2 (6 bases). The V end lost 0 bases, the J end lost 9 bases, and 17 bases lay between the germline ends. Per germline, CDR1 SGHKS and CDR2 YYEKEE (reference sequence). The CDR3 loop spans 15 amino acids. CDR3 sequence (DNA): TGTGCCAGCAGCTTGGGGGACCTGCCTGGGGGGACGCAGTATTTT. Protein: CASSLGDLPGGTQYF.

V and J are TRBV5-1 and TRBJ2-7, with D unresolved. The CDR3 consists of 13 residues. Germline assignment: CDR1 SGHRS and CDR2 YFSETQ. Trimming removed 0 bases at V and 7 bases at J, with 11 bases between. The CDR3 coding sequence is TGCGCCAGCAGCTTGGCCGCGCTTTCGGAGCAGTACTTC. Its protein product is CASSLAALSEQYF.

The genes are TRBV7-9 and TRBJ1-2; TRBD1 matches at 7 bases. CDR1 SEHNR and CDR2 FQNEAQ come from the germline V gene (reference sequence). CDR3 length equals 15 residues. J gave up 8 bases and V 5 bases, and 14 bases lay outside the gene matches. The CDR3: CASSPLGRGLSGYTF. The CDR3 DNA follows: TGTGCCAGCAGCCCCCTTGGCAGGGGGTTGTCGGGCTACACCTTC.

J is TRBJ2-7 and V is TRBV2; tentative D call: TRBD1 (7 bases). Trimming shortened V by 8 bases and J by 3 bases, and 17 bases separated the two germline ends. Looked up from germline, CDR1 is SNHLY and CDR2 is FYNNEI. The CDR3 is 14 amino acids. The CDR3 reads CASRGRQGDYEQYF. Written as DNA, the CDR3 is TGTGCCAGCCGGGGGAGACAGGGAGACTACGAGCAGTACTTC.

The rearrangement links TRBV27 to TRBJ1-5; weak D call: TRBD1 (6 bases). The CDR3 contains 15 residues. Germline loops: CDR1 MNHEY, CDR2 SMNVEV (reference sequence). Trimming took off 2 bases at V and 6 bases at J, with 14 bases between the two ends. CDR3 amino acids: CASSLTRGEGQPQHF. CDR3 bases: TGTGCCAGCAGTTTAACCAGGGGTGAGGGTCAGCCCCAGCATTTT.

The CDR3: CASSSPGLSYTQYF. The CDR3 DNA is TGTGCCAGCAGTTCTCCGGGACTGTCCTATACGCAGTATTTT. V usage is TRBV6-5 and J usage is TRBJ2-3, with a weak D call TRBD2 (6 bases). The germline V gene encodes CDR1 MNHEY and CDR2 SVGAGI. CDR3 length: 14 amino acids. V shed 4 bases and J shed 7 bases, with 15 bases lying between them.

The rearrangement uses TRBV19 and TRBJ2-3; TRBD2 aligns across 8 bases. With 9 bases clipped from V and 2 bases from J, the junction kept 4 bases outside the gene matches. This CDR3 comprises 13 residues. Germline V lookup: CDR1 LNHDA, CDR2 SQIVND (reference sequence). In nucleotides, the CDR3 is TGTGCCAGGGGACTAGTAACCACAGATACGCAGTATTTT. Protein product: CARGLVTTDTQYF.

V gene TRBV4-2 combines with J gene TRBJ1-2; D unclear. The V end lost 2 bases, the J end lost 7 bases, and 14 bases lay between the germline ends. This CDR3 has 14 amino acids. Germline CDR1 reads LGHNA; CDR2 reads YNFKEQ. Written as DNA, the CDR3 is TGTGCCAGCAGCCAAAGTGCAGGTAGTCCTGGCTACACCTTC. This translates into CASSQSAGSPGYTF.